These T cell receptor beta chains were read from a single sample in a study of PD-L1 blockade in urothelial cancer. Data came from immunoSEQ multiplex PCR; TCRdb stores just in-frame clones and leaves some out. Altogether about 55,000 clones are present, roughly four fifths being singletons, with the ten largest covering about 4%. The sequencing here drew on PBMCs, taken around atezolizumab (anti-PD-L1) treatment. The source is a man aged 70-80 years with urothelial cancer. CDR3s include the opening cysteine and the closing phenylalanine or tryptophan. Fields, in order: V gene, J gene, CDR3 protein.

TRBV4-3	TRBJ2-3	CASSQGLAVTDTQYF
TRBV5-4	TRBJ2-7	CASSLDSGRAVEQYF
TRBV5-4	TRBJ1-2	CASSTGSGQGRGYTF
TRBV25-1	TRBJ1-2	CASSEIPGTGIGGYTF
TRBV4-2	TRBJ2-7	CASSWLAGAYEQYF
TRBV7-6	TRBJ2-1	CASSLSTWGGEQFF
TRBV6-1	TRBJ1-2	CASSDRQGNGYTF
TRBV7-9	TRBJ1-3	CASSLGAVGNTIYF
TRBV10-1	TRBJ1-6	CASSDGGPGSYNSPLHF
TRBV28	TRBJ1-1	CASVPDMEGGTEAFF